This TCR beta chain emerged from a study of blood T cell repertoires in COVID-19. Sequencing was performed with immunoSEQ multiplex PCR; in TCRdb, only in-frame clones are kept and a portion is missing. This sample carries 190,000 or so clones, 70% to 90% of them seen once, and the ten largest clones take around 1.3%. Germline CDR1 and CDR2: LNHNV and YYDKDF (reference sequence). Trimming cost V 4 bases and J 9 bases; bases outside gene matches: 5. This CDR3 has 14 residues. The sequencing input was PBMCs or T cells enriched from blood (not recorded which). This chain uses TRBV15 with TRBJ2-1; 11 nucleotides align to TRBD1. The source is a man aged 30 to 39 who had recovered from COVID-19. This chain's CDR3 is CATSMDRGLGEQFF. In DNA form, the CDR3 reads TGTGCCACCAGCATGGACAGGGGGCTAGGTGAGCAGTTCTTC.